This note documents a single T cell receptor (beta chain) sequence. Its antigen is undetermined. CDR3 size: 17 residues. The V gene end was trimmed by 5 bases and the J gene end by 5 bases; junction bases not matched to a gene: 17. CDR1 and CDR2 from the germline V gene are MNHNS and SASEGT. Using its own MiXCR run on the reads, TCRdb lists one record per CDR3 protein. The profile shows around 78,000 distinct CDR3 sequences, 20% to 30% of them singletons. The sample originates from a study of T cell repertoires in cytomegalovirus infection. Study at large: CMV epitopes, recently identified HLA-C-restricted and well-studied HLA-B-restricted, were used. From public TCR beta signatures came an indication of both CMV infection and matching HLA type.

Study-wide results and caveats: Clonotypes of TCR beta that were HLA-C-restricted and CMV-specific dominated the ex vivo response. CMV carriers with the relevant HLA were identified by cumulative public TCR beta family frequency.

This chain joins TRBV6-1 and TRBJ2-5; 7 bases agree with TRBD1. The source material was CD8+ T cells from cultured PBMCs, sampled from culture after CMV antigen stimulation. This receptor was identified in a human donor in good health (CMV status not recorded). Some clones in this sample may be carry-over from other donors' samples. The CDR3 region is CASSKSTGTAYVETQYF. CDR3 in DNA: TGTGCCAGCAGTAAATCCACGGGGACAGCCTACGTGGAGACCCAGTACTTC.